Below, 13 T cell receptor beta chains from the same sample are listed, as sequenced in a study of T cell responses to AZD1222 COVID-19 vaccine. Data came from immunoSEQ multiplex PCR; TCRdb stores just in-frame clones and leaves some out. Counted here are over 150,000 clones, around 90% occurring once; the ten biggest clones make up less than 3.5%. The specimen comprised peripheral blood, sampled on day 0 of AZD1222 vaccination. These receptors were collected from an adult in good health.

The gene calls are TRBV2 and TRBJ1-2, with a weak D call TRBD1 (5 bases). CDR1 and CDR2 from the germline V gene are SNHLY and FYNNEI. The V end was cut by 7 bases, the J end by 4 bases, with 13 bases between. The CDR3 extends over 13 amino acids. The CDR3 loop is CASTPGAFYGYTF. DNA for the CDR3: TGTGCCAGCACCCCCGGGGCATTCTATGGCTACACCTTC.

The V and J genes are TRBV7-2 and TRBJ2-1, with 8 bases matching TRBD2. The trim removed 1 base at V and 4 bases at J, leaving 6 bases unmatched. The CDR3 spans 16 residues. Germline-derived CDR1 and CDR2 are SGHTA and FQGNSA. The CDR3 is CASSLGTGGFYNEQFF. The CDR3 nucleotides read TGTGCCAGCAGCTTAGGTACGGGGGGGTTTTACAATGAGCAGTTCTTC. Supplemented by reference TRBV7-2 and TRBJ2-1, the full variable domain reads GAGVSQSPSNKVTEKGKDVELRCDPISGHTALYWYRQSLGQGLEFLIYFQGNSAPDKSGLPSDRFSAERTGGSVSTLTIQRTQQEDSAVYLCASSLGTGGFYNEQFFGPGTRLTVL.

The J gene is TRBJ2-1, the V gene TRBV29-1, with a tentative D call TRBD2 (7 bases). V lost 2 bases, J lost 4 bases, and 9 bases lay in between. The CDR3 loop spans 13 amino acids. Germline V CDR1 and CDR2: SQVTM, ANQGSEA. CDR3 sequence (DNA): TGCAGCGTTGAAAGGGGGGGATACAATGAGCAGTTCTTC. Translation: CSVERGGYNEQFF.

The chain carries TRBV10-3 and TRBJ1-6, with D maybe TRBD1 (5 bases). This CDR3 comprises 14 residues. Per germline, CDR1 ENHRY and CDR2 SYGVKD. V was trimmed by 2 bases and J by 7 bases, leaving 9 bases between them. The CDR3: CAISEGRGNSPLHF. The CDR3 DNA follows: TGTGCCATCAGTGAGGGACGGGGGAATTCACCCCTCCACTTT.

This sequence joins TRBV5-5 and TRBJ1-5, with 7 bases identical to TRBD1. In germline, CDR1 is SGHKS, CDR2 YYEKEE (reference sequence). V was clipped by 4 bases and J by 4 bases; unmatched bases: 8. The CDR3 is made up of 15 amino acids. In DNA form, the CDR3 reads TGTGCCAGCAGCCGCGGACAGGTGACTAATCAGCCCCAGCATTTT. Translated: CASSRGQVTNQPQHF.

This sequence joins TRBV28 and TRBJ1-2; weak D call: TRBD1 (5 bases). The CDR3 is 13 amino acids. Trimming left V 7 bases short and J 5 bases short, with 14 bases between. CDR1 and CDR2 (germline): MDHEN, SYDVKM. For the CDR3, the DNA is TGTGCCAGCACCCCGGGGGGGGGTTATGGCTACACCTTC. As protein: CASTPGGGYGYTF.

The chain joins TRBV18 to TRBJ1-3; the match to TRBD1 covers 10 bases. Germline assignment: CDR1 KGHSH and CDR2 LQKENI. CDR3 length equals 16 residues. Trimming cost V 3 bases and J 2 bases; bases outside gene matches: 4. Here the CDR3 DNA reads TGTGCCAGCTCACCGGCGGGACAGGGGACTGGAAACACCATATATTTT. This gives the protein CASSPAGQGTGNTIYF.

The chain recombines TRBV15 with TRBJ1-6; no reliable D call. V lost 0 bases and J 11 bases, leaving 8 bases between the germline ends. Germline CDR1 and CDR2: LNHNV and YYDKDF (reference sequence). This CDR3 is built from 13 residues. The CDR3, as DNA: TGTGCCACCAGCAGAGAAGAAGGGCCACCCCTCCACTTT. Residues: CATSREEGPPLHF.

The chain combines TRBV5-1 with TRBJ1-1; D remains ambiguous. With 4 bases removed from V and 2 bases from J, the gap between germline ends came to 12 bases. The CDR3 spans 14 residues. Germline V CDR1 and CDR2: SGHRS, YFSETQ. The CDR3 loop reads CASSLQTSNTEAFF. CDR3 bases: TGCGCCAGCAGCCTCCAGACAAGTAACACTGAAGCTTTCTTT.

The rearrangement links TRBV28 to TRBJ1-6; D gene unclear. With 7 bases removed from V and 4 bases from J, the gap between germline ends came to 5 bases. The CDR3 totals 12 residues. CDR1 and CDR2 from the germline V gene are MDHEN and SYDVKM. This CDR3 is CASNIYNSPLHF. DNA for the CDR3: TGTGCCAGCAATATATATAATTCACCCCTCCACTTT.

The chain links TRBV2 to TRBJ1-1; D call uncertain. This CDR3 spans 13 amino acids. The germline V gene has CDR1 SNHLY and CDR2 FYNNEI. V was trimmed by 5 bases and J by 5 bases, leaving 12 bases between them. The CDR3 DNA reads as TGTGCCAGCAGTCCAAATGGGTTAACTGAAGCTTTCTTT. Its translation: CASSPNGLTEAFF.

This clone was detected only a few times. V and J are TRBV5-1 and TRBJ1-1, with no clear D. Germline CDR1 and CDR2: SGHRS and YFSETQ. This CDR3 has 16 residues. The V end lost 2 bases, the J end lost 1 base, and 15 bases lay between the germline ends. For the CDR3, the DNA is TGCGCCAGCAGCTTAACCGGGCCACCGACGAACACTGAAGCTTTCTTT. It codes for CASSLTGPPTNTEAFF.

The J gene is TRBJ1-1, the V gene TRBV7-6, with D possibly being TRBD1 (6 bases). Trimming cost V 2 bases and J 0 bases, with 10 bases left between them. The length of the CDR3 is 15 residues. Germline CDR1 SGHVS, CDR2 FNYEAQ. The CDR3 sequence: CASSLTTGLNTEAFF. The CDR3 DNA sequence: TGTGCCAGCAGCTTAACGACAGGCTTGAACACTGAAGCTTTCTTT.